These 14 T cell receptor beta chains were all obtained from the same sample, sequenced in a study of beta chain features in type 1 diabetes. The investigators reverse transcribed all of the isolated RNA, so they sequenced expressed TCRB transcripts. Clones were sequenced by immunoSEQ multiplex PCR, and TCRdb holds only the in-frame ones, with some missing. This sample carries over 700,000 clones, around a sixth of them seen once, and the ten largest clones take 0.02% to 0.03%. Sequencing input: naive CD4+ T cells from blood. These receptors came from a woman aged 18-35 years in good health.

This clone was detected a few times. The CDR3 bases are TGTGCCAGCTCATCCGCGCCCGTAGATGAAAAACTGTTTTTT. This encodes CASSSAPVDEKLFF. V and J are TRBV18 and TRBJ1-4; D gene uncertain. Germline CDR1 reads KGHSH; CDR2 reads LQKENI. V lost 5 bases, J lost 6 bases, and 13 bases lay in between. This CDR3 has 14 residues. Full variable domain (outside the CDR3, taken from reference TRBV18 and TRBJ1-4): NAGVMQNPRHLVRRRGQEARLRCSPMKGHSHVYWYRQLPEEGLKFMVYLQKENIIDESGMPKERFSAEFPKEGPSILRIQQVVRGDSAAYFCASSSAPVDEKLFFGSGTQLSVL.

This clone was detected a few times. J is TRBJ2-1 and V is TRBV25-1; maybe TRBD2 (6 bases). Deletions cut 3 bases from V and 12 bases from J, with 21 bases between. Germline CDR1 MGHDK, CDR2 SYGVNS. This CDR3 comprises 15 residues. In DNA, the CDR3 is TGTGCCAGCAGTGAGTCAGGAGGGCCCCCTCACGGGCAGTTCTTC. It translates to CASSESGGPPHGQFF. The full variable domain, in which reference TRBV25-1 and TRBJ2-1 provide the parts outside the CDR3, is EADIYQTPRYLVIGTGKKITLECSQTMGHDKMYWYQQDPGMELHLIHYSYGVNSTEKGDLSSESTVSRIRTEHFPLTLESARPSHTSQYLCASSESGGPPHGQFFGPGTRLTVL.

About this clone: This may arise from a read error, as a much more abundant clone is one base away. Additional DNA sequences in this sample encode the identical CDR3. The V and J genes are TRBV7-6 and TRBJ2-3; unclear D gene. Germline V gives CDR1 SGHVS, CDR2 FNYEAQ. This CDR3 is 12 amino acids long. V was clipped by 0 bases and J by 3 bases, with 1 base between them. This chain's CDR3 is CASSLATDTQYF. CDR3 coding DNA: TGTGCCAGCAGCTTAGCTACAGATACGCAGTATTTT.

CDR3 amino acids: CASSQDRASGNSPLHF. CDR3 DNA: TGTGCCAGCAGCCAGGACAGGGCAAGCGGCAATTCACCCCTCCACTTT. The chain joins TRBV14 to TRBJ1-6; 8 bases line up with TRBD1. CDR1 and CDR2 from the germline V gene are SGHDN and FVKESK. CDR3 length equals 16 residues. The ends lost 3 bases at V and 7 bases at J; junction bases unmatched: 8.

The chain has TRBV7-2 and TRBJ2-3; 7 bases map to TRBD1. The J segment lost 1 base and the V segment lost 5 bases, leaving 9 bases of the junction unmatched. The length of the CDR3 is 16 residues. Germline CDR1 SGHTA, CDR2 FQGNSA. CDR3: CASSLNLGQGTDTQYF. CDR3 DNA: TGTGCCAGCAGCCTCAACTTAGGACAGGGCACAGATACGCAGTATTTT.

This clone came up a few times. This chain's CDR3 is CASSLVGRPDTGELFF. In nucleotides, the CDR3 is TGCGCCAGCAGCTTGGTTGGCCGCCCGGACACCGGGGAGCTGTTTTTT. The chain has TRBV5-1 and TRBJ2-2, with D unclear. CDR3 length: 16 residues. Trimming removed 0 bases at V and 3 bases at J, with 12 bases between. Germline CDR1 SGHRS, CDR2 YFSETQ. The full variable domain, its missing parts supplied by reference TRBV5-1 and TRBJ2-2, is KAGVTQTPRYLIKTRGQQVTLSCSPISGHRSVSWYQQTPGQGLQFLFEYFSETQRNKGNFPGRFSGRQFSNSRSEMNVSTLELGDSALYLCASSLVGRPDTGELFFGEGSRLTVL.

The sample holds a few counts of this clone. The chain carries TRBV19 and TRBJ2-7, with TRBD2 matching 10 bases. The trim removed 4 bases at V and 2 bases at J, leaving 8 bases unmatched. The CDR3 runs 16 residues. Per the germline V gene, CDR1 is LNHDA and CDR2 is SQIVND (reference sequence). CDR3: CASSTESSGSPYEQYF. In DNA form, the CDR3 reads TGTGCCAGTAGTACCGAGTCTAGCGGGAGCCCCTACGAGCAGTACTTC.

With respect to this clone: Given the absence of the conserved phenylalanine or tryptophan at the CDR3 end, a read error is likely. The rearrangement uses TRBV10-1 and TRBJ2-3; weak D call: TRBD2 (5 bases). Germline-derived CDR1 and CDR2 are WNHNN and SYGVQD (reference sequence). The CDR3 sequence is 11 residues long. V dropped 5 bases and J dropped 5 bases, with 5 bases sitting between them. This CDR3 is CASSRGDTQYL. Here the CDR3 DNA reads TGCGCCAGCAGTCGGGGAGATACGCAGTATCTT.

This clone turned up a few times. The chain recombines TRBV7-2 with TRBJ2-1, with 8 bases matching TRBD2. This CDR3 spans 14 amino acids. The ends lost 1 base at V and 10 bases at J; junction bases unmatched: 6. Germline V gene lookup returns CDR1 SGHTA and CDR2 FQGNSA. The CDR3 region is CASSLEIGGGEQFF. The CDR3 region has the DNA TGTGCCAGCAGCTTAGAGATCGGCGGGGGGGAGCAGTTCTTC.

Points on this clone: The same CDR3 arises from other DNA sequences in this sample as well. V is TRBV7-8 and J is TRBJ2-1; no definite D call. Germline V gives CDR1 SGHVS, CDR2 FQNEAQ. V lost 2 bases and J 4 bases, leaving 6 bases between the germline ends. CDR3 length equals 13 residues. The CDR3 loop is CASSLSSYNEQFF. The CDR3 nucleotides read TGTGCCAGCAGCTTAAGTTCGTACAATGAGCAGTTCTTC.

The chain combines TRBV15 with TRBJ2-7; a weak D match, TRBD1 (6 bases). Trimming left V 3 bases short and J 6 bases short, with 15 bases between. Per the germline V gene, CDR1 is LNHNV and CDR2 is YYDKDF (reference sequence). The CDR3 is 14 amino acids. CDR3 DNA sequence: TGTGCCACCAGCAGCCTAATAGGACAGCTCGAGCAGTACTTC. This gives the protein CATSSLIGQLEQYF.

In this sample, this clone turned up a few times. The rearrangement joins TRBV4-2 to TRBJ1-4; D might be TRBD1 (6 bases). The germline CDR1 and CDR2 sequences are LGHNA and YNFKEQ. The CDR3 runs 16 residues. Trimming left V 1 base short and J 0 bases short, with 9 bases between. The CDR3 bases are TGTGCCAGCAGCCAAGCAGGGACATCAACTAATGAAAAACTGTTTTTT. Translating gives CASSQAGTSTNEKLFF.

Remarks on this clone: The same CDR3 also results from other DNA sequences found in this sample. The chain couples TRBV18 to TRBJ1-1; D gene ambiguous. Between the trimmed V and J ends, which lost 0 bases and 0 bases, there was a span of 8 bases. The CDR3 extends over 15 amino acids. CDR1 is KGHSH and CDR2 is LQKENI in the germline V gene. CDR3 sequence (DNA): TGTGCCAGCTCACCACCGAGGACTCTGAACACTGAAGCTTTCTTT. It translates to CASSPPRTLNTEAFF.

This clone was observed a handful of times. V and J are TRBV2 and TRBJ2-7; 7 bases line up with TRBD1. The germline CDR1 and CDR2 sequences are SNHLY and FYNNEI. The trim removed 6 bases at V and 2 bases at J, leaving 7 bases unmatched. The length of the CDR3 is 14 residues. CDR3 DNA: TGTGCCAGCAGCGGGACAGTTTTTCCCTACGAGCAGTACTTC. Its protein product is CASSGTVFPYEQYF.